These T cell receptor beta chains were read from a single sample in a study of cytomegalovirus exposure and HLA in healthy donors. Repertoires were generated with immunoSEQ multiplex PCR, while TCRdb's copy carries only in-frame clones and drops some. The table gives some 75,000 clones; the top ten clones make up roughly 8% of it. The sample taken for sequencing was PBMCs. These receptors originate from a female donor in good health and CMV-seropositive. Each CDR3 is given with its conserved first and last residue. The D gene is left open where the match is weak.

- TRBJ1-5 TRBV2 TGTGCCAGCAGTATAAATAGCAATCAGCCCCAGCATTTT CASSINSNQPQHF
- TRBJ1-2 TRBV6-1 TGTGCCAGCAGTGAAGGTCTGGGGGCCGTCTATGGCTACACCTTC CASSEGLGAVYGYTF
- TRBJ2-7 TRBV28 TGTGCCAGCAGCTTGGGACTCGGCTACGAGCAGTACTTC CASSLGLGYEQYF
TRBD2 TRBJ2-3 TRBV2 TGTGCCAGCGACGATCTAGCGGGAGGGGAATATACGCAGTATTTT CASDDLAGGEYTQYF
- TRBJ1-2 TRBV4-3 TGCGCCAGCAGCCAAGATTTCAGGGCCGACGGCTACACCTTC CASSQDFRADGYTF
- TRBJ2-7 TRBV6-5 TGTGCCAGCAGCCTTGGAGGGCCCCAGGCGTACGAGCAGTACTTC CASSLGGPQAYEQYF
- TRBJ1-5 TRBV5-1 TGCGCCAGCAGCTTGGCGGCCCTCGGGAGCAATCAGCCCCAGCATTTT CASSLAALGSNQPQHF
- TRBJ2-7 TRBV28 TGTGCCAGCAGTTTCGGACAGACCTCCTACGAGCAGTACTTC CASSFGQTSYEQYF
- TRBJ2-3 TRBV6-4 TGTGCCAGCAGTGACTCGCGGGACGGGGGAGATACGCAGTATTTT CASSDSRDGGDTQYF
TRBD1 TRBJ2-3 TRBV14 TGTGCCAGCAGAATTAGGGGACAGGGCGCAGATACGCAGTATTTT CASRIRGQGADTQYF
- TRBJ1-1 TRBV14 TGTGCCAGCAGACAGGGACTAAACACTGAAGCTTTCTTT CASRQGLNTEAFF
- TRBJ2-1 TRBV7-8 TGTGCCAGCAGCACAAGGGAGCGGGTGGAGTACAATGAGCAGTTCTTC CASSTRERVEYNEQFF
TRBD1 TRBJ2-1 TRBV7-8 TGTGCCAGCAGCTTCCGGGACAGCTTCTACAATGAGCAGTTCTTC CASSFRDSFYNEQFF
- TRBJ1-5 TRBV5-1 TGCGCCAGCAGCTTGTCGGAGCAGCCCCAGCATTTT CASSLSEQPQHF
TRBD1 TRBJ2-7 TRBV10-3 TGTGCCATCAGTAGGGACAGGAACAACGAGCAGTACTTC CAISRDRNNEQYF
TRBD1 TRBJ1-2 TRBV4-1 TGCGCCAGCAGCCAAGATGGGGCGACAGGGAATTGGTATGGCTACACCTTC CASSQDGATGNWYGYTF
- TRBJ1-1 TRBV7-3 TGTGCCAGCAGCCAACGGTTGAACACTGAAGCTTTCTTT CASSQRLNTEAFF
TRBD2 TRBJ2-7 TRBV6-1 TGTGCCAGCAGCGGACTAGCGGGAGGGCCAAACGAGCAGTACTTC CASSGLAGGPNEQYF
TRBD1 TRBJ2-2 TRBV29-1 TGCAGCGTTGAAGATTACGGGACAGGGAACACCGGGGAGCTGTTTTTT CSVEDYGTGNTGELFF
TRBD1 TRBJ1-3 TRBV11-1 TGTGCCAGCAGCCGGACAGGGCTTACTGGAAACACCATATATTTT CASSRTGLTGNTIYF
- TRBJ2-7 TRBV5-4 TGTGCCAGCAGCCCGGACAGCCACTACGAGCAGTACTTC CASSPDSHYEQYF
- TRBJ1-2 TRBV6-5 TGTGCCAGCAGTTACGCAGCTAACTATGGCTACACCTTC CASSYAANYGYTF
- TRBJ2-5 TRBV5-1 TGCGCCAGCAGCTTGGAGATAGAAGAGACCCAGTACTTC CASSLEIEETQYF
TRBD1 TRBJ1-1 TRBV7-2 TGTGCCAGCAGCCCAGGGGGGACTGAAGCTTTCTTT CASSPGGTEAFF
- TRBJ2-3 TRBV18 TGTGCCAGCTCACCAACAGGGTCAGATACGCAGTATTTT CASSPTGSDTQYF
- TRBJ1-1 TRBV5-1 TGCGCCAGCAGCTTTAAAGGAGGGACCGCAACTTTCTTT CASSFKGGTATFF
TRBD1 TRBJ2-2 TRBV28 TGTGCCAGCAGTTTTGGGCAGGGGGCGCCCGGGGAGCTGTTTTTT CASSFGQGAPGELFF
- TRBJ1-6 TRBV7-2 TGTGCCAGCAGCTTAGGGGCCAGGGCGAACCTCCACTTT CASSLGARANLHF
- TRBJ2-7 TRBV6-5 TGTGCCAGCAGTTATTCGATTAGCGTAGCCTACGAGCAGTACTTC CASSYSISVAYEQYF
TRBD1 TRBJ2-2 TRBV11-2 TGTGCCAGCAGCCTAACCGGGACAGGGGTAACCGGGGAGCTGTTTTTT CASSLTGTGVTGELFF
TRBD2 TRBJ2-1 TRBV4-1 TGCGCCAGCACCCCGCGGGGGAGTTCCCCTAACAATGAGCAGTTCTTC CASTPRGSSPNNEQFF
TRBD1 TRBJ1-1 TRBV29-1 TGCAGCGGAAGACAGGGGGCCACTGAAGCTTTCTTT CSGRQGATEAFF
TRBD2 TRBJ2-5 TRBV7-2 TGTGCCAGCAGCTTAAGAGGACTAGCGTCTCTCCAAGAGACCCAGTACTTC CASSLRGLASLQETQYF
TRBD2 TRBJ2-2 TRBV4-3 TGCGCCAGCAGCCAAGGGGGGAGGGTCACAAAGACCGGGGAGCTGTTTTTT CASSQGGRVTKTGELFF
TRBD2 TRBJ2-1 TRBV6-4 TGTGCCAGCAGTGACTTTGGCCGTTACGAGCGGGGTTACAATGAGCAGTTCTTC CASSDFGRYERGYNEQFF
- TRBJ2-1 TRBV30 TGTGCCTGGAGCCGGAGAGACTCCTACAATGAGCAGTTCTTC CAWSRRDSYNEQFF
- TRBJ2-2 TRBV12-5 TGTGCTAGTGGTTTGGGAGACAGGTCAGCCGGGGAGCTGTTTTTT CASGLGDRSAGELFF
TRBD2 TRBJ2-1 TRBV7-2 TGTGCCAGCAGCCGGACTAGCGGGGGCTCTAACGGGAATGAGCAGTTCTTC CASSRTSGGSNGNEQFF
- TRBJ2-7 TRBV27 TGTGCCAGCAGTTTGACCCTCGGGAGCTCCTACGAGCAGTACTTC CASSLTLGSSYEQYF
TRBD1 TRBJ1-2 TRBV6-5 TGTGCCAGCAGGAGGGACAGCGGAATCTATGGCTACACCTTC CASRRDSGIYGYTF
- TRBJ1-5 TRBV18 TGTGCCAGCTCACCAATGGGACACACCAATCAGCCCCAGCATTTT CASSPMGHTNQPQHF
- TRBJ2-7 TRBV6-1 TGTGCCAGCTCCAGGGCGGATCGGGGGTACGAGCAGTACTTC CASSRADRGYEQYF
- TRBJ2-7 TRBV7-9 TGTGCCAGCAGCTTTTTCGCTAGCGAGCACGAGCAGTACTTC CASSFFASEHEQYF
TRBD2 TRBJ2-2 TRBV4-3 TGCGCCAGCAGCCATCCCCAGGGAGGGTTTAACACCGGGGAGCTGTTTTTT CASSHPQGGFNTGELFF
TRBD2 TRBJ2-5 TRBV6-6 TGTGCCAGCAGTTACGGGCGGCGGGAGGGCCAAGAGACCCAGTACTTC CASSYGRREGQETQYF
TRBD1 TRBJ1-3 TRBV30 TGTGCCTGGAGTACCCCAGGGACAGGGTCTGGAAACACCATATATTTT CAWSTPGTGSGNTIYF
TRBD2 TRBJ2-1 TRBV9 TGTGCCAGCAGCGGGACTAGTGGGAATGAGCAGTTCTTC CASSGTSGNEQFF
- TRBJ1-5 TRBV30 TGTGCCTGGAGTGTCGGAGGAATGGATCAGCCCCAGCATTTT CAWSVGGMDQPQHF
- TRBJ2-7 TRBV7-6 TGTGCCAGCAGCTTAGAGATAGGGGACGAGCAGTACTTC CASSLEIGDEQYF
TRBD1 TRBJ1-1 TRBV4-2 TGTGCCAGCAGCCAGAACAGGGGTGAAGCTTTCTTT CASSQNRGEAFF
- TRBJ2-1 TRBV18 TGTGCCAGCTCACGACAGATCTCAACCTACAATGAGCAGTTCTTC CASSRQISTYNEQFF
TRBD1 TRBJ1-2 TRBV9 TGTGCCAGCAGCGCCAGCAAAAGCCGGGACAGGGGACATGGCTACACCTTC CASSASKSRDRGHGYTF
TRBD1 TRBJ2-7 TRBV27 TGTGCCAGCAGTTTATCTGGACAGGGGGTTTCCTACGAGCAGTACTTC CASSLSGQGVSYEQYF
- TRBJ2-7 TRBV5-1 TGCGCCAGCAGCCTGAATAGGGGCGAGCAGTACTTC CASSLNRGEQYF
- TRBJ2-5 TRBV6-5 TGTGCCAGCAGTCGGGGAGGAAAGACCCAGTACTTC CASSRGGKTQYF
- TRBJ2-1 TRBV2 TGTGCCAGCAGTGAAGCGCGCCCCGGGTACAATGAGCAGTTCTTC CASSEARPGYNEQFF
TRBD2 TRBJ2-1 TRBV10-3 TGTGCCATCAGTGAGTCTGGGGGAGGGACCTACAATGAGCAGTTCTTC CAISESGGGTYNEQFF